Listed here are 30 T cell receptor beta chains from one sample, sequenced in a study of PD-1 blockade in classical Hodgkin lymphoma. With no exception, relapse followed autologous stem cell transplantation in all patients, and brentuximab vedotin exposure varied. Sequencing used immunoSEQ multiplex PCR; TCRdb keeps in-frame clones, though not all of them. This table has 50,000 or so clones, around 75% appearing once. The source material was peripheral blood mononuclear cells (PBMCs), sampled before the second cycle of nivolumab. These receptors were taken from a human donor with classical Hodgkin lymphoma.

This clone was observed a few times. The sample carries other DNA sequences with the same CDR3. This sequence joins TRBV28 and TRBJ2-7; 9 bases line up with TRBD1. This CDR3 is 15 amino acids long. CDR1 and CDR2 from the germline V gene are MDHEN and SYDVKM. Germline trimming cut 4 bases from V and 3 bases from J; bases unmatched to any gene: 7. In nucleotides, the CDR3 is TGTGCCAGCAGTTCCGCCGGGACAGGGAGCTACGAGCAGTACTTC. Encoded protein: CASSSAGTGSYEQYF.

The gene calls are TRBV10-3 and TRBJ2-1; a possible D gene is TRBD1 (5 bases). The CDR3 consists of 14 residues. Between the trimmed V and J ends, which lost 0 bases and 9 bases, there was a span of 12 bases. Germline assignment: CDR1 ENHRY and CDR2 SYGVKD. The CDR3 region has the DNA TGTGCCATCAGTGAGTCGACAACAGGTACTGAGCAGTTCTTC. Translated, it gives CAISESTTGTEQFF.

The rearrangement links TRBV28 to TRBJ2-7; no clear D. Germline V gives CDR1 MDHEN, CDR2 SYDVKM. CDR3 length: 11 amino acids. V lost 4 bases and J lost 2, with 3 bases in between. The CDR3 coding sequence is TGTGCCAGCAGTTCCCCCTACGAGCAGTACTTC. Protein product: CASSSPYEQYF.

This clone was observed a single time. The chain links TRBV6-5 to TRBJ2-6; D not resolved. V lost 6 bases and J 0 bases, leaving 9 bases between the germline ends. The CDR3 is made up of 15 amino acids. Germline V gene data show CDR1 as MNHEY and CDR2 as SVGAGI. The CDR3: CASSPGSSGANVLTF. DNA of the CDR3: TGTGCCAGCAGCCCTGGAAGCTCTGGGGCCAACGTCCTGACTTTC.

The chain links TRBV28 to TRBJ1-2, with 12 nucleotides matching TRBD1. CDR1 MDHEN and CDR2 SYDVKM come from the germline V gene. The V and J ends lost 6 bases and 7 bases, in that order; junction bases with no gene match: 15. The CDR3 runs to 17 residues. The CDR3 protein is CASSFTGTGGAYAGYTF. The CDR3 nucleotides are TGTGCCAGCAGCTTCACCGGGACAGGGGGCGCTTACGCTGGCTACACCTTC.

V usage is TRBV30 and J usage is TRBJ2-7, with a possible D match to TRBD2 (6 bases). The CDR3 loop spans 14 amino acids. CDR1 and CDR2 (germline): GTSNPN, SVGIG (reference sequence). Trimming took 5 bases from V and 2 from J, leaving 16 bases between them. The CDR3 protein is CAWLRVGGAYEQYF. In DNA, the CDR3 is TGTGCCTGGTTGAGGGTCGGGGGAGCCTACGAGCAGTACTTC.

This clone was counted a single time. The V and J genes are TRBV7-3 and TRBJ2-2; unclear D gene. V lost 4 bases and J lost 1, with 10 bases in between. The CDR3 runs to 15 residues. Germline values: CDR1 SGHTA, CDR2 FQGTGA. The CDR3 is CASSSIWQNTGELFF. The CDR3, as DNA: TGTGCCAGCAGCTCAATATGGCAGAACACCGGGGAGCTGTTTTTT.

The rearrangement joins TRBV27 to TRBJ2-1, with 8 bases lining up with TRBD1. In germline, CDR1 is MNHEY, CDR2 SMNVEV (reference sequence). CDR3 length: 16 residues. V was clipped by 2 bases and J by 2 bases; unmatched bases: 5. CDR3 coding DNA: TGTGCCAGCAGTTTAGAAGACAGGGGCGCCTACAATGAGCAGTTCTTC. Its protein product is CASSLEDRGAYNEQFF.

V gene TRBV25-1 combines with J gene TRBJ2-1; D possibly corresponds to TRBD2 (6 bases). This CDR3 spans 14 amino acids. Looked up from germline, CDR1 is MGHDK and CDR2 is SYGVNS. V was trimmed by 6 bases and J by 7 bases, leaving 16 bases between them. Written as DNA, the CDR3 is TGTGCCAGCAGGGACCTCGGGGGATCTAATGAGCAGTTCTTC. It specifies CASRDLGGSNEQFF.

The chain links TRBV30 to TRBJ2-1, with TRBD2 as a possible D gene (6 bases). This CDR3 is built from 13 residues. Trimming stripped 0 bases from V and 6 bases from J, with 9 bases between. CDR1 is GTSNPN, CDR2 SVGIG, per germline (reference sequence). The chain's CDR3 is CAWSVRGSNEQFF. The CDR3 coding sequence is TGTGCCTGGAGTGTACGGGGGTCCAATGAGCAGTTCTTC.

V is TRBV6-5 and J is TRBJ1-2, with TRBD1 identical over 8 bases. Germline CDR1 is MNHEY and CDR2 is SVGAGI. V lost 5 bases, J lost 11 bases, and 16 bases stayed unmatched. The CDR3 extends over 15 amino acids. In DNA form, the CDR3 reads TGTGCCAGCAGTCCTACCGGACAGGGAGTTATGGGATACACCTTC. Its protein product is CASSPTGQGVMGYTF.

The chain recombines TRBV4-2 with TRBJ2-7; TRBD1 matches at 8 bases. J was trimmed by 7 bases and V by 3 bases; bases with no gene match: 14. Germline lookup yields CDR1 LGHNA and CDR2 YNFKEQ. The length of the CDR3 is 16 residues. CDR3: CASSHPFSQGAGEQYF. Here the CDR3 DNA reads TGTGCCAGCAGCCACCCTTTCTCCCAGGGGGCCGGGGAGCAGTACTTC.

This clone was observed a handful of times. The chain recombines TRBV6-5 with TRBJ2-7, with D maybe TRBD1 (6 bases). Germline-derived CDR1 and CDR2 are MNHEY and SVGAGI. With 6 bases removed from V and 7 bases from J, the gap between germline ends came to 13 bases. The CDR3 has 12 residues. CDR3 in DNA: TGTGCCAGCAGGGACAGTACGGGGGAGCAGTACTTC. It yields the protein CASRDSTGEQYF.

The rearrangement uses TRBV7-8 and TRBJ1-5; 7 bases fit TRBD1. The germline gives CDR1 SGHVS, CDR2 FQNEAQ. The trim removed 3 bases at V and 3 bases at J, leaving 2 bases unmatched. The CDR3 has 14 amino acids. CDR3 protein: CASSFTGANQPQHF. CDR3 nucleotides: TGTGCCAGCAGCTTTACAGGGGCCAATCAGCCCCAGCATTTT. Looking up the rest from reference TRBV7-8 and TRBJ1-5 gives the full variable domain: GAGVSQSPRYKVAKRGQDVALRCDPISGHVSLFWYQQALGQGPEFLTYFQNEAQLDKSGLPSDRFFAERPEGSVSTLKIQRTQQEDSAVYLCASSFTGANQPQHFGDGTRLSIL.

This sequence joins TRBV28 and TRBJ2-2; the D is unclear. With 6 bases removed from V and 5 bases from J, the gap between germline ends came to 10 bases. This CDR3 has 13 residues. Germline values: CDR1 MDHEN, CDR2 SYDVKM. CDR3 in amino acids: CASRSVWTGELFF. The CDR3 nucleotides read TGTGCCAGCAGAAGTGTATGGACCGGGGAGCTGTTTTTT.

This clone was counted a single time. The gene calls are TRBV6-5 and TRBJ2-2; D possibly corresponds to TRBD1 (5 bases). The germline V gene encodes CDR1 MNHEY and CDR2 SVGAGI. Trimming left V 5 bases short and J 4 bases short, with 11 bases between. The CDR3 length is 14 residues. DNA for the CDR3: TGTGCCAGCAGTGCCCTGCAGGGCACCGGGGAGCTGTTTTTT. It codes for CASSALQGTGELFF.

This clone appeared a few times. The chain links TRBV27 to TRBJ1-1, with 9 positions matching TRBD1. The junction had 8 bases not matched to a gene; V was cut back by 0 bases and J by 0 bases. In germline, CDR1 is MNHEY, CDR2 SMNVEV (reference sequence). CDR3 length: 18 amino acids. The CDR3 region has the DNA TGTGCCAGCAGTTTATCCCCGGGACAGGGCCTTTTGAACACTGAAGCTTTCTTT. Its protein product is CASSLSPGQGLLNTEAFF.

Only a few counts were recorded for this clone. The chain uses TRBV9 and TRBJ2-5; weak D call: TRBD1 (5 bases). Per the germline V gene, CDR1 is SGDLS and CDR2 is YYNGEE. The CDR3 spans 14 residues. The V end lost 1 base, the J end lost 1 base, and 8 bases lay between the germline ends. In DNA, the CDR3 is TGTGCCAGCAGCGTACCAGGGCTCCAAGAGACCCAGTACTTC. As protein: CASSVPGLQETQYF.

This clone showed up just a few times. The rearrangement links TRBV11-2 to TRBJ2-2; 7 nucleotides align to TRBD1. Germline values: CDR1 SGHAT, CDR2 FQNNGV. This CDR3 has 15 residues. V lost 5 bases to trimming and J lost 1 base; unmatched junction nucleotides: 4. For the CDR3, the DNA is TGTGCCAGCAGCCTGGGACAGCAGAACACCGGGGAGCTGTTTTTT. Encoded protein: CASSLGQQNTGELFF.

The DNA for the CDR3 is TGTGCCAGCAGCTTAGCGAACAATGAGCAGTTCTTC. Residues: CASSLANNEQFF. The J gene is TRBJ2-1, the V gene TRBV13; D remains unclear. The CDR3 consists of 12 residues. With 1 base removed from V and 5 bases from J, the gap between germline ends came to 3 bases. The germline gives CDR1 PRHDT, CDR2 FYEKMQ (reference sequence).

The genes are TRBV5-1 and TRBJ2-7; D may be TRBD1 (7 bases). The CDR3 is made up of 15 amino acids. V was cut by 4 bases and J by 5 bases, with 19 bases left in between. The germline gives CDR1 SGHRS, CDR2 YFSETQ. CDR3 protein: CASSPRGAGADEQYF. The DNA of the CDR3 is TGCGCCAGCAGCCCCAGGGGGGCCGGAGCGGACGAGCAGTACTTC.

This rearrangement joins TRBV5-1 to TRBJ2-3; D unresolved. This CDR3 has 17 residues. V was shortened by 0 bases and J by 0 bases, with 14 bases between the two germline ends. CDR1 and CDR2 from the germline V gene are SGHRS and YFSETQ. The CDR3 spells CASSLALLTASTDTQYF. The CDR3 DNA follows: TGCGCCAGCAGCTTGGCCCTTCTGACCGCAAGCACAGATACGCAGTATTTT.

The genes are TRBV6-5 and TRBJ1-4; D remains unclear. This CDR3 contains 14 residues. Germline CDR1 reads MNHEY; CDR2 reads SVGAGI. With 4 bases removed from V and 2 bases from J, the gap between germline ends came to 8 bases. CDR3 nucleotide sequence: TGTGCCAGCAGTTCGACAAGGACTAATGAAAAACTGTTTTTT. Translation: CASSSTRTNEKLFF.

The chain employs TRBV11-2 and TRBJ2-7; D possibly corresponds to TRBD2 (6 bases). CDR3 size: 14 residues. Deletions cut 5 bases from V and 3 bases from J, with 14 bases between. Germline CDR1 SGHAT, CDR2 FQNNGV. CDR3 protein: CASSPAGLNYEQYF. As DNA, the CDR3 is TGTGCCAGCAGCCCGGCGGGACTTAACTACGAGCAGTACTTC.

This sequence joins TRBV27 and TRBJ1-5; possible D gene TRBD1, 5 bases. CDR1 is MNHEY, CDR2 SMNVEV, per germline (reference sequence). This CDR3 comprises 15 residues. V was trimmed by 3 bases and J by 2 bases, leaving 11 bases between them. The CDR3 nucleotides are TGTGCCAGCAGTTTCAGGGTTGGGGGCAATCAGCCCCAGCATTTT. This sequence encodes CASSFRVGGNQPQHF.

DNA for the CDR3: TGTGCCTGGAGTGTACTCCAGAACTATGGCTACACCTTC. Translation: CAWSVLQNYGYTF. The V call is TRBV30, the J call TRBJ1-2; the D is unclear. CDR3 length: 13 residues. Germline CDR1 and CDR2: GTSNPN and SVGIG (reference sequence). V was cut by 0 bases and J by 2 bases, with 7 bases left in between.

The V call is TRBV27, the J call TRBJ2-2; D is uncertain. With 2 bases removed from V and 6 bases from J, the gap between germline ends came to 13 bases. This CDR3 is 15 amino acids long. Germline CDR1 is MNHEY and CDR2 is SMNVEV (reference sequence). CDR3 protein: CASSLMQFGSGELFF. In DNA, the CDR3 is TGTGCCAGCAGTTTAATGCAGTTCGGTTCCGGGGAGCTGTTTTTT.

This clone was seen a few times. The rearrangement uses TRBV2 and TRBJ1-2; weak D call: TRBD1 (6 bases). Trimming took off 7 bases at V and 6 bases at J, with 12 bases between the two ends. The germline gives CDR1 SNHLY, CDR2 FYNNEI. The CDR3 spans 12 residues. For the CDR3, the DNA is TGTGCCAGCAACAGGGAGAGGGATGGCTACACCTTC. Translating gives CASNRERDGYTF. Combining the CDR3 with reference TRBV2 and TRBJ1-2 gives the whole variable domain EPEVTQTPSHQVTQMGQEVILRCVPISNHLYFYWYRQILGQKVEFLVSFYNNEISEKSEIFDDQFSVERPDGSNFTLKIRSTKLEDSAMYFCASNRERDGYTFGSGTRLTVV.

This rearrangement joins TRBV27 to TRBJ2-7, with 8 bases fitting TRBD1. V trimming: 5 bases; J trimming: 3 bases; junction bases outside the gene matches: 9. Germline-derived CDR1 and CDR2 are MNHEY and SMNVEV (reference sequence). The CDR3 extends over 15 amino acids. CDR3 nucleotide sequence: TGTGCCAGCAGTGCACGACCCGGGACAGGCTACGAGCAGTACTTC. It codes for CASSARPGTGYEQYF.

The chain links TRBV5-4 to TRBJ2-5; no reliable D call. The germline gives CDR1 SGHNT, CDR2 YYREEE (reference sequence). The CDR3 runs to 14 residues. V lost 0 bases and J 6 bases, leaving 12 bases between the germline ends. The CDR3 sequence: CASSLVEDGKTQYF. In DNA, the CDR3 is TGTGCCAGCAGCTTGGTCGAGGACGGTAAGACCCAGTACTTC. The entire variable domain, with the rest obtained from reference TRBV5-4 and TRBJ2-5, is as follows: ETGVTQSPTHLIKTRGQQVTLRCSSQSGHNTVSWYQQALGQGPQFIFQYYREEENGRGNFPPRFSGLQFPNYSSELNVNALELDDSALYLCASSLVEDGKTQYFGPGTRLLVL.